This T cell receptor beta chain was documented in a study of CD8+ T cells in alopecia areata. In regard to this clone: Its antigen is not identified.

Study results and limitations: Shared TCR sequences were less clear between patients than in mice, possibly partly from HLA diversity. Normal scalp showed lower clonality than lesional scalp, especially alopecia totalis/universalis.

It was cDNA, reverse transcribed from extracted RNA, that served as the sequencing template. Generated by immunoSEQ multiplex PCR, the TCRdb table keeps only in-frame clones and is missing some. The table records 120,000 or so clones, roughly 58% of them present only once. The CDR3 runs 15 residues. Trimming cost V 4 bases and J 3 bases, with 16 bases left between them. Germline CDR1 reads SGHRS; CDR2 reads YFSETQ. The sequence came from a human donor with alopecia areata. The sequencing here drew on CD4+ T cells sorted from blood, taken at week 0. This chain connects TRBV5-1 to TRBJ1-1; D is undetermined. The CDR3 bases are TGCGCCAGCAGCCGTGCGGGCCAGGTGGACACTGAAGCTTTCTTT. Translated, it gives CASSRAGQVDTEAFF.